A single T cell receptor beta chain is shown here with its context. Unique molecular identifiers tagged the TCRbeta library. TCRdb fed the PCR reads into MiXCR, producing one record per CDR3 protein. Among around 450,000 distinct CDR3 sequences listed, under 20% were seen once. The CDR3 loop spans 16 amino acids. The germline V gene has CDR1 MGHRA and CDR2 YSYEKL. With 0 bases removed from V and 0 bases from J, the gap between germline ends came to 12 bases. These data originate in a study of T-cell reconstitution after alpha-beta-depleted transplantation in children. The input for sequencing was PBMCs, mostly from graft donor cells, taken 360 days after TCRalphabeta/CD19-depleted stem cell transplant. The chain uses TRBV4-1 and TRBJ2-7; D remains unclear. The sequence was obtained from a boy under two years old who had a stem cell transplant for Wiskott-Aldrich syndrome, so the T cells may come from the graft donor. CDR3 sequence reads: CASSQDSGSRSYEQYF. The CDR3 DNA reads TGCGCCAGCAGCCAAGATTCCGGGTCTCGCTCCTACGAGCAGTACTTC.